The sequence of this TCR beta chain was determined in a study of Ad26.COV2.S vaccination and SARS-CoV-2 variants. General study results and limits: After vaccination, reports described spike-specific CD8+ and CD4+ T cell responses as showing substantial breadth. Comparable non-spike TCR breadth was observed in vaccine and placebo recipients.

Some clones are missing from TCRdb's copy, which holds only in-frame ones; the method was immunoSEQ multiplex PCR. Of approximately 300,000 clones in the sample, 86% were seen once. Comment on this clone: The antigen is not known.

The CDR3 length is 14 residues. V dropped 2 bases and J dropped 7 bases, with 12 bases sitting between them. Germline lookup yields CDR1 MNHEY and CDR2 SVGEGT. The treatment was: approximately 18 received Ad26.COV2.S at low or high dose, single or two shots; about 5 received placebo; per-sample allocation not given. Sample collection was performed on day 63 after the first vaccine or placebo injection. V and J are TRBV6-2 or TRBV6-3 and TRBJ1-5; D is unclear. The sequence came from a person aged 18-65 years who received the Ad26.COV2.S COVID-19 vaccine or a placebo. The sequenced sample was peripheral blood, obtained in a trial of Ad26.COV2.S vaccine versus placebo. CDR3: CASSYGVEVQPQHF. The CDR3 DNA sequence: TGTGCCAGCAGTTACGGGGTCGAGGTACAGCCCCAGCATTTT.